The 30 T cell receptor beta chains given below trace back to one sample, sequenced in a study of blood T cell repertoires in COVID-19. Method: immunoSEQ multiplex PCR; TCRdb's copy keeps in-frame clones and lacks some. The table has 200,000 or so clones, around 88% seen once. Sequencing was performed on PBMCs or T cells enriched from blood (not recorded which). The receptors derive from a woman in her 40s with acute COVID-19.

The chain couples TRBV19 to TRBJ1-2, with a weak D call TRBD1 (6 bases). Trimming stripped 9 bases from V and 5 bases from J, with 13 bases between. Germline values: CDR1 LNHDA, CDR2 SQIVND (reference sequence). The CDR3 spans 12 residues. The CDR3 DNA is TGTGCCAGCAGGACAGTATCTTATGGCTACACCTTC. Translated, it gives CASRTVSYGYTF.

The CDR3, as DNA: TGTGCCAGCAGCCCAGCTACCAGCGGGGGGCCCTACTACGAGCAGTACTTC. Encoded protein: CASSPATSGGPYYEQYF. The V call is TRBV13, the J call TRBJ2-7, with TRBD2 matching over 9 bases. V was clipped by 5 bases and J by 3 bases; unmatched bases: 14. This CDR3 contains 17 residues. Germline CDR1 PRHDT, CDR2 FYEKMQ (reference sequence). Full variable domain (remainder filled in from reference TRBV13 and TRBJ2-7): AAGVIQSPRHLIKEKRETATLKCYPIPRHDTVYWYQQGPGQDPQFLISFYEKMQSDKGSIPDRFSAQQFSDYHSELNMSSLELGDSALYFCASSPATSGGPYYEQYFGPGTRLTVT.

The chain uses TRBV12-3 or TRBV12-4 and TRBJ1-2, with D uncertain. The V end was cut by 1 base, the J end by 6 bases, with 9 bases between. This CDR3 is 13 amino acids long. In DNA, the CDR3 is TGTGCCAGCAGTTTAGGAGTACAGCATGGCTACACCTTC. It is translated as CASSLGVQHGYTF.

CDR3 nucleotides: TGTGCCAGTGCGGGACAGGGAAACACTGAAGCTTTCTTT. Translated, it gives CASAGQGNTEAFF. The chain carries TRBV19 and TRBJ1-1, with TRBD1 matching over 9 bases. The V gene end was trimmed by 8 bases and the J gene end by 2 bases; junction bases not matched to a gene: 3. CDR3 size: 13 residues. CDR1 and CDR2 (germline): LNHDA, SQIVND (reference sequence).

CDR3 coding DNA: TGTGCCAGCAGATCTTCCGGGACTAGCTCCTACAATGAGCAGTTCTTC. This gives the protein CASRSSGTSSYNEQFF. V usage is TRBV27 and J usage is TRBJ2-1, with 8 bases aligning to TRBD2. Germline V gene lookup returns CDR1 MNHEY and CDR2 SMNVEV (reference sequence). With 6 bases clipped from V and 0 bases from J, the junction kept 7 bases outside the gene matches. The CDR3 is 16 residues long.

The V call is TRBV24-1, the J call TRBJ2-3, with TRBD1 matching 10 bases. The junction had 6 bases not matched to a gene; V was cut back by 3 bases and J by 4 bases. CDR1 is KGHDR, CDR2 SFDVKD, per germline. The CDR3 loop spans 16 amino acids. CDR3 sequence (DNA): TGTGCCACCAGTGATCAGGGACAGGGGATCTCAGATACGCAGTATTTT. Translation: CATSDQGQGISDTQYF.

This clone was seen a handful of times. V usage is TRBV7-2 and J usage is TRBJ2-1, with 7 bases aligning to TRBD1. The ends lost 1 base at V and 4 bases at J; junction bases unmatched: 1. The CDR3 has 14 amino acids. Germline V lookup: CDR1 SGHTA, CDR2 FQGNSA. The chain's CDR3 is CASSLGTGYNEQFF. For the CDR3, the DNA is TGTGCCAGCAGCTTAGGGACAGGATACAATGAGCAGTTCTTC.

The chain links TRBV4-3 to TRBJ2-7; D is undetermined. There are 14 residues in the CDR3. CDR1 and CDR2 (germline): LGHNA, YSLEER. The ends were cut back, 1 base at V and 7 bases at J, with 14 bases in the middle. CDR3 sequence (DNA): TGCGCCAGCAGCCAAGCGCCGGGTACGAGGGAGCAGTACTTC. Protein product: CASSQAPGTREQYF.

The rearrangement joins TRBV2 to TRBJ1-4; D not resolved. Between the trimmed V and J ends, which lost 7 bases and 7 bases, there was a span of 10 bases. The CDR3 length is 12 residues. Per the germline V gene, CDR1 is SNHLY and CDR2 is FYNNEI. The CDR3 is CASTSEAEKLFF. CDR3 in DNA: TGTGCCAGCACCAGTGAGGCTGAAAAACTGTTTTTT. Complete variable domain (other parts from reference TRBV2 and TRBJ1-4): EPEVTQTPSHQVTQMGQEVILRCVPISNHLYFYWYRQILGQKVEFLVSFYNNEISEKSEIFDDQFSVERPDGSNFTLKIRSTKLEDSAMYFCASTSEAEKLFFGSGTQLSVL.

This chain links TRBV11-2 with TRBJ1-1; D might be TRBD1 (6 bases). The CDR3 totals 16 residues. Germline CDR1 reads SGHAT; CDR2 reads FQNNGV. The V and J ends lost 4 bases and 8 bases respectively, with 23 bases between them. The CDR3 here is CASSSGPTGFIGEAFF. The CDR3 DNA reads TGTGCCAGCAGCTCCGGACCGACAGGATTTATAGGAGAAGCTTTCTTT.

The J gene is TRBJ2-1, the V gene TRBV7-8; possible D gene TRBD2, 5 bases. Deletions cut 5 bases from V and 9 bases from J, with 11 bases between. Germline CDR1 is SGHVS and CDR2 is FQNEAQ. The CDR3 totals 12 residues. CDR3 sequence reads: CASSPKSGEQFF. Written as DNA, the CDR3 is TGTGCCAGCAGCCCCAAAAGCGGTGAGCAGTTCTTC.

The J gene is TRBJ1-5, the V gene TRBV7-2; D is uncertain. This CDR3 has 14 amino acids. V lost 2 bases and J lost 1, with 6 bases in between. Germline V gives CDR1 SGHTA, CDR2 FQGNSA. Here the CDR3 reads CASSLMTSNQPQHF. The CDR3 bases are TGTGCCAGCAGCTTAATGACAAGCAATCAGCCCCAGCATTTT.

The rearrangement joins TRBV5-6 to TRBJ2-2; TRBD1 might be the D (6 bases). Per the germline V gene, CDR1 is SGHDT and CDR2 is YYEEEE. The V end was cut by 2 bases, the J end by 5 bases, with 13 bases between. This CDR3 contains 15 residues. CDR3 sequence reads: CASSLGQTTTGELFF. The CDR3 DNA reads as TGTGCCAGCAGCTTAGGACAGACCACTACCGGGGAGCTGTTTTTT.

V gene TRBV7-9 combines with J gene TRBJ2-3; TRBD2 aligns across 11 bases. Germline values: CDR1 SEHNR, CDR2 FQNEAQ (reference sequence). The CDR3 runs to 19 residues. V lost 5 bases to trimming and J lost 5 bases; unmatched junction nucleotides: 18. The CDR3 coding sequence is TGTGCCAGCAGCCCAGACGGGCGGTTAGCGGGAGGGCCAGGAGATACGCAGTATTTT. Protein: CASSPDGRLAGGPGDTQYF.

The CDR3 region has the DNA TGTGCCAGCAGCTTCGGGACTAGTGACAATGAGCAGTTCTTC. Its translation: CASSFGTSDNEQFF. V usage is TRBV7-9 and J usage is TRBJ2-1; 8 bases are a match to TRBD2. CDR1 and CDR2 from the germline V gene are SEHNR and FQNEAQ (reference sequence). CDR3 length: 14 residues. After removal of 3 bases from V and 5 bases from J, the junction contained 3 bases not matched to a gene.

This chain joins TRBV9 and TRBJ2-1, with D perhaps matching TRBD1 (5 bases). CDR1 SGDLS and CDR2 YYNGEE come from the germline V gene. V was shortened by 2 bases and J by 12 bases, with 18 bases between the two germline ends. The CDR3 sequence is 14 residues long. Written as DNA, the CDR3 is TGTGCCAGCAGCGTGGAAGGGGTCACGACATGGCAGTTCTTC. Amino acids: CASSVEGVTTWQFF.

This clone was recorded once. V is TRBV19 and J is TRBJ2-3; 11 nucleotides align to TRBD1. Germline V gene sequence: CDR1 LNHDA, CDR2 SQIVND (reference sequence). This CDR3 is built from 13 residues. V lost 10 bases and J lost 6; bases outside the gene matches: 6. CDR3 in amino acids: CAIRDRGTDTQYF. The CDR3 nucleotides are TGTGCCATTCGGGACAGGGGGACTGATACGCAGTATTTT. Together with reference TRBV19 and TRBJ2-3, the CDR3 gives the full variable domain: DGGITQSPKYLFRKEGQNVTLSCEQNLNHDAMYWYRQDPGQGLRLIYYSQIVNDFQKGDIAEGYSVSREKKESFPLTVTSAQKNPTAFYLCAIRDRGTDTQYFGPGTRLTVL.

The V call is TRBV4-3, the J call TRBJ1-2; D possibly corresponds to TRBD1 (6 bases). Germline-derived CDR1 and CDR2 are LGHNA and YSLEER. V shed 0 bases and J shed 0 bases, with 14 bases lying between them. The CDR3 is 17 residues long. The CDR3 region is CASSQDLTGPANYGYTF. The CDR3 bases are TGCGCCAGCAGCCAAGATTTAACAGGGCCAGCTAACTATGGCTACACCTTC.

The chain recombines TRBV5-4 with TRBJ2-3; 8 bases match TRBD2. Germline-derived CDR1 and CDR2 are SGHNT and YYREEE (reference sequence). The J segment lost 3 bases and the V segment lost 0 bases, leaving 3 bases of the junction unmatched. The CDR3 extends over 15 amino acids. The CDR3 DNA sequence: TGTGCCAGCAGCTTGGTTCAGCGGGAGACAGATACGCAGTATTTT. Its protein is CASSLVQRETDTQYF.

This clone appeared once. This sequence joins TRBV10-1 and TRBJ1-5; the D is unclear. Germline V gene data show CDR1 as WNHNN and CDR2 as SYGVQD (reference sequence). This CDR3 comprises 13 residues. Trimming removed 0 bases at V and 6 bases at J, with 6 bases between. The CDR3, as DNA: TGCGCCAGCAGTGAGTCTCGCGGTCAGCCCCAGCATTTT. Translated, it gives CASSESRGQPQHF.

This chain's CDR3 is CASSTEDRVKHEQYF. CDR3 nucleotides: TGTGCCAGCTCAACCGAGGACAGGGTGAAACACGAGCAGTACTTC. This chain uses TRBV6-4 with TRBJ2-7, with 8 bases matching TRBD1. The V and J ends lost 8 bases and 5 bases, in that order; junction bases with no gene match: 14. Germline V gene sequence: CDR1 MRHNA, CDR2 SNTAGT. CDR3 size: 15 residues.

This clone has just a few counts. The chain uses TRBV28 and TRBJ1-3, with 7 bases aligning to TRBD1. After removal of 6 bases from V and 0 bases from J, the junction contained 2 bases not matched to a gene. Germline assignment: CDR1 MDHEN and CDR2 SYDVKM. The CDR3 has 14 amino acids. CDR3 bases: TGTGCCAGCAGGGGACAGCACTCTGGAAACACCATATATTTT. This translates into CASRGQHSGNTIYF.

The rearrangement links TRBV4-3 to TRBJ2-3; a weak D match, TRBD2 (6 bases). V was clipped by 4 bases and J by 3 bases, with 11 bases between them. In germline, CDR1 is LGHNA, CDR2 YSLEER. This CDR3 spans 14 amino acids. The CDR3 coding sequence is TGCGCCAGCAGCCGTAGCGGAGAAACAGATACGCAGTATTTT. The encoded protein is CASSRSGETDTQYF.

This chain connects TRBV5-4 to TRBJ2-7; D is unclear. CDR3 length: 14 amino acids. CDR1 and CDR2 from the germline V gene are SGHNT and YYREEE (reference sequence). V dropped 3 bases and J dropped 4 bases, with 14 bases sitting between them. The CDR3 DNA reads TGTGCCAGCAGCTCGAGGCCTCAAGATTACGAGCAGTACTTC. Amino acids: CASSSRPQDYEQYF.

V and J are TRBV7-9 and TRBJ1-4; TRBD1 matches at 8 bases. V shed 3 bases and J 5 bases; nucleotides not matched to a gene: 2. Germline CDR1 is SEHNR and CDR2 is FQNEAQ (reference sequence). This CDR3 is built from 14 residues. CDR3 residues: CASSFRDRNEKLFF. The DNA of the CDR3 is TGTGCCAGCAGCTTTAGGGACAGGAATGAAAAACTGTTTTTT.

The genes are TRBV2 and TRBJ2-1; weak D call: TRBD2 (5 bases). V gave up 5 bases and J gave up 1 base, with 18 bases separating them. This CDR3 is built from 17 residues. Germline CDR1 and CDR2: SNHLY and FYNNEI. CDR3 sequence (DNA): TGTGCCAGCAGTTTCCTAGCACCGGAGGCGTCCTACAATGAGCAGTTCTTC. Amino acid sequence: CASSFLAPEASYNEQFF.

The CDR3, as DNA: TGTGCCAGCAGTTACCGTTCCGGTTACAATGAGCAGTTCTTC. It is translated as CASSYRSGYNEQFF. The J gene is TRBJ2-1, the V gene TRBV6-5; D is unresolved. The CDR3 has 14 residues. CDR1 MNHEY and CDR2 SVGAGI come from the germline V gene. Trimming left V 2 bases short and J 4 bases short, with 9 bases between.

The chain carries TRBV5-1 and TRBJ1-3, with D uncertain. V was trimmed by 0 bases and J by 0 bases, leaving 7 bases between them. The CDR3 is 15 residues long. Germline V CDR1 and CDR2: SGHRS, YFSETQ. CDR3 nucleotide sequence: TGCGCCAGCAGCTTGGGACTGATCTCTGGAAACACCATATATTTT. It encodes CASSLGLISGNTIYF.

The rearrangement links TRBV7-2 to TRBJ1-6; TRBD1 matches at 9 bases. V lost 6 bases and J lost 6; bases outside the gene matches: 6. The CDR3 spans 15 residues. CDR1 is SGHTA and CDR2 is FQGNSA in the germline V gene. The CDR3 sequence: CASRRTGGPNSPLHF. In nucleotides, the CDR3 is TGTGCCAGCAGGCGAACAGGGGGCCCTAATTCACCCCTCCACTTT.

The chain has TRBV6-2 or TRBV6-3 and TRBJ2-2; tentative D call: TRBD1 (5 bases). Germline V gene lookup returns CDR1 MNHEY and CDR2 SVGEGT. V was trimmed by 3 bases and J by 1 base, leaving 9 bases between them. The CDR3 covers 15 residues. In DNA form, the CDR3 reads TGTGCCAGCAGTTATTCGACAGTGAACACCGGGGAGCTGTTTTTT. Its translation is CASSYSTVNTGELFF.